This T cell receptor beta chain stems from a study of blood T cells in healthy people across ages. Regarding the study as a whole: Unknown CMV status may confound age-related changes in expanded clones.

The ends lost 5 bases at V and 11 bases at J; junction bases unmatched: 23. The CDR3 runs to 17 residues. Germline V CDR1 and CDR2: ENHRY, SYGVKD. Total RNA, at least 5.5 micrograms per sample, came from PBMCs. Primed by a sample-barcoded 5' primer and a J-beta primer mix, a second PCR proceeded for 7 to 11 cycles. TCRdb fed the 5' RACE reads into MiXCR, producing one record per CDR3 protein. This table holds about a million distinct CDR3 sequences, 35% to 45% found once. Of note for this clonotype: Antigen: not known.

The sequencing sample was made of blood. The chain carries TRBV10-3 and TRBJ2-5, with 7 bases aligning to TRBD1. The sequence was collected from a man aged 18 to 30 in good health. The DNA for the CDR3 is TGTGCCATCAGTTTTTCAGCCCCGACAGGGATCTACAATGAGCAGTACTTC. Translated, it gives CAISFSAPTGIYNEQYF.